This T cell receptor beta chain was captured in a study of Graves' ophthalmopathy and Graves' hyperthyroidism. RNA transcripts were the source from which TCR beta CDR3 regions were amplified. First-round RT-PCR used HTBI primers; second-round multiplex PCR followed. TCRdb fed the multiplex PCR reads into MiXCR, producing one record per CDR3 protein. Found here are 340,000 or so distinct CDR3 sequences, 15% to 20% of them singletons; the top ten hold about 12%. Notes on the study in general: With just under 90% sensitivity and less than 83% specificity, a 13-signature model separated ophthalmopathy from stable hyperthyroidism.

In this sample, this clonotype turned up many times. Its antigen remains unknown. This sequence was found in an adult man with Graves' ophthalmopathy. The sample consisted of peripheral blood.

CDR3 DNA: TGTGCCAGCAGCTCTAAAACCGGGACAGGGTCTGAATCTGGAAACACCATATATTTT. Translating it yields CASSSKTGTGSESGNTIYF. The chain links TRBV7-9 to TRBJ1-3, with 9 bases fitting TRBD1. This CDR3 has 19 residues. Germline lookup yields CDR1 SEHNR and CDR2 FQNEAQ (reference sequence). Losses at the gene ends were 4 bases for V and 1 base for J; bases not matched to a gene: 14. Full variable domain (missing parts from reference TRBV7-9 and TRBJ1-3): DTGVSQNPRHKITKRGQNVTFRCDPISEHNRLYWYRQTLGQGPEFLTYFQNEAQLEKSRLLSDRFSAERPKGSFSTLEIQRTEQGDSAMYLCASSSKTGTGSESGNTIYFGEGSWLTVV.